This T cell receptor beta chain was captured in a study of blood T cell repertoires in COVID-19. In the study overall: Italy, Spain and the United States were the sources of the convalescent and acute COVID-19 samples. In each case, the material was cDNA or gDNA derived from T cells, B-cell-depleted T cells, or PBMCs.

CDR1 SGHAT and CDR2 FQNNGV come from the germline V gene. The CDR3 runs 15 residues. The V and J ends lost 0 bases and 5 bases respectively, with 14 bases between them. Repertoires were generated with immunoSEQ multiplex PCR, while TCRdb's copy carries only in-frame clones and drops some. Of around 200,000 clones in the sample, 70% to 85% were seen once. This receptor was identified in a woman aged 45-60 years with acute or convalescent COVID-19. Sequencing input: peripheral blood. The chain carries TRBV11-2 and TRBJ2-7, with a tentative D call TRBD2 (5 bases). DNA for the CDR3: TGTGCCAGCAGCTTAGAGTTTTCTAGAGGGCACGAGCAGTACTTC. Residues: CASSLEFSRGHEQYF.